Following are 3 T cell receptor beta chains from one sample sequenced in a study of blood T cell repertoires in COVID-19. Sequenced by immunoSEQ multiplex PCR; TCRdb stores in-frame clones only, minus some. The table shows just over 250,000 clones, with roughly 86% occurring only once. The sequenced material came from peripheral blood. The origin of the receptors is a man aged 35 to 55 who had recovered from COVID-19.

The rearrangement joins TRBV7-2 to TRBJ2-7; TRBD2 might be the D (5 bases). Per the germline V gene, CDR1 is SGHTA and CDR2 is FQGNSA. Trimming removed 5 bases from V and 4 bases from J, with 12 bases in between. The CDR3 loop spans 13 amino acids. In DNA form, the CDR3 reads TGTGCCAGCAGCCCCCCCGGGGTTTACGAGCAGTACTTC. Amino acids: CASSPPGVYEQYF.

The chain links TRBV5-6 to TRBJ1-2; 9 bases are a match to TRBD1. CDR1 SGHDT and CDR2 YYEEEE come from the germline V gene. J gave up 6 bases and V 4 bases, and 16 bases lay outside the gene matches. The CDR3 runs to 17 residues. The CDR3 bases are TGTGCCAGCAGCCTCGGGACAGGGTCCCAAGTAGGCCATGGCTACACCTTC. Residues: CASSLGTGSQVGHGYTF.

The rearrangement joins TRBV27 to TRBJ1-2; D ambiguous. Trimming pared 3 bases from V and 4 bases from J, leaving 12 bases between. Per germline, CDR1 MNHEY and CDR2 SMNVEV (reference sequence). The CDR3 is 14 residues long. CDR3 DNA: TGTGCCAGCAGTTTGACGCGAGGGAGCTATGGCTACACCTTC. Translation: CASSLTRGSYGYTF.